This T cell receptor beta chain was recorded in a study of blood T cell repertoires in COVID-19. Overall study: The origin of the acute and convalescent COVID-19 samples was the United States, Italy and Spain. PBMCs, B-cell-depleted T cells, or T cells were the source of the cDNA or gDNA that made up the material.

This CDR3 spans 13 amino acids. Trimming took off 4 bases at V and 7 bases at J, with 11 bases between the two ends. The germline gives CDR1 ENHRY, CDR2 SYGVKD. Profiled with immunoSEQ multiplex PCR; TCRdb holds only in-frame clones, not every one. The sample has some 200,000 clones; under 90% are singletons. The sample taken for sequencing was peripheral blood. The sequence came from a man older than 75 with acute or convalescent COVID-19. The rearrangement joins TRBV10-3 to TRBJ1-5; maybe TRBD1 (5 bases). The CDR3 sequence: CAISADKDQPQHF. The CDR3 nucleotides read TGTGCCATCAGTGCGGACAAAGACCAGCCCCAGCATTTT.